This TCR beta chain was captured in a study of graft-versus-host responses after intestinal transplantation. Study at large: Isolated intestinal, liver-intestinal, or multivisceral transplants had been given to the recipients. Each patient got anti-thymocyte globulin induction, then tacrolimus and steroids for around three years.

Study conclusions and caveats: GvH clones occurred in recipient marrow; some first appeared in ileum or blood. Those patients showing graft-donor T cell macrochimerism displayed high graft-versus-host to host-versus-graft clonal ratios in allografts.

Libraries were prepared by immunoSEQ multiplex PCR; TCRdb keeps only in-frame clonotypes and omits some of them. Of 15,000 to 20,000 clones in the sample, more than 85% were seen once. Concerning this clone itself: The antigen remains undetermined.

The receptor's source is a human patient who received an intestinal transplant, so some T cells may come from the graft donor. The specimen comprised PBMCs, sampled 23 days after intestinal transplant.

The CDR3 loop reads CASGWGNEQYF. For the CDR3, the DNA is TGTGCCAGCGGGTGGGGGAACGAGCAGTACTTC. V gene TRBV6-1 combines with J gene TRBJ2-7; tentatively, D is TRBD1 or TRBD2 (5 bases each). Trimming pared 8 bases from V and 5 bases from J, leaving 10 bases between. The CDR3 totals 11 residues. Germline CDR1 MNHNS, CDR2 SASEGT.